This TCR beta chain was recovered during a study of metastatic and nonmetastatic thyroid tumors. With MiXCR, TCRdb called clones anew from the PCR reads. This repertoire shows around 30,000 clones, under 15% found once; its top ten account for roughly 5.3%. No patient had received any treatment before thyroid surgery. Germline V gives CDR1 MNHEY, CDR2 SVGEGT. The CDR3 extends over 13 amino acids. Trimming left V 7 bases short and J 6 bases short, with 10 bases between. The chain couples TRBV6-2 or TRBV6-3 to TRBJ2-6; D is ambiguous. The TCR sequence derives from a female donor with papillary thyroid cancer or a benign thyroid nodule (not recorded which). Some clones in this sample may be carry-over from other donors' samples. Sequenced input: blood. The CDR3 nucleotides read TGTGCCAGCATTTGGCCTGAGGCCAACGTCCTGACTTTC. Its protein is CASIWPEANVLTF.